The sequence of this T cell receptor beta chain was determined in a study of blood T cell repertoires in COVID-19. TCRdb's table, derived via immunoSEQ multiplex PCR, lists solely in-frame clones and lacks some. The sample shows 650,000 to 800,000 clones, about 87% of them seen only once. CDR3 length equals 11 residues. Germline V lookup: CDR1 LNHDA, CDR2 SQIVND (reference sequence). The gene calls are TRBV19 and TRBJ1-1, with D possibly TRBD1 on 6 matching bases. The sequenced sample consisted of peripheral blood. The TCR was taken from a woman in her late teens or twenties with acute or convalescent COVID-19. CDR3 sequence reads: CASQGITEAFF. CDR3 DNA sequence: TGTGCTTCGCAGGGGATAACTGAAGCTTTCTTT.